A single sample is the source of the 26 T cell receptor beta chains below, sequenced in a study of shared clonotypes between healthy human individuals. Measured with immunoSEQ multiplex PCR; TCRdb has only the in-frame clones, and not every one. Of a few million clones in the sample, 85% to 95% are singletons; the top ten hold around 0.15%. Specimen: naive CD4+ T cells sorted from blood. The sample's subset: CD45RA+ positively selected. The receptors originated from a young man in good health.

This chain connects TRBV10-3 to TRBJ1-1, with D unclear. Germline lookup yields CDR1 ENHRY and CDR2 SYGVKD. V lost 0 bases, J lost 1 base, and 12 bases lay in between. CDR3 size: 16 residues. CDR3 DNA sequence: TGTGCCATCAGTGAGTCTTATGGGAGAGAGAACACTGAAGCTTTCTTT. It specifies CAISESYGRENTEAFF.

The DNA for the CDR3 is TGCGCCAGCAGCTTTTTAGCCACGACGAACACCGGGGAGCTGTTTTTT. It codes for CASSFLATTNTGELFF. The chain couples TRBV5-1 to TRBJ2-2; D is undetermined. Trimming cost V 2 bases and J 0 bases, with 11 bases left between them. CDR3 length: 16 amino acids. CDR1 is SGHRS, CDR2 YFSETQ, per germline. Complete variable domain (other parts from reference TRBV5-1 and TRBJ2-2): KAGVTQTPRYLIKTRGQQVTLSCSPISGHRSVSWYQQTPGQGLQFLFEYFSETQRNKGNFPGRFSGRQFSNSRSEMNVSTLELGDSALYLCASSFLATTNTGELFFGEGSRLTVL.

The rearrangement joins TRBV19 to TRBJ2-7; TRBD2 agrees at 12 bases. This CDR3 region has 16 residues. V was pared by 5 bases and J by 2 bases, with 7 bases of the junction left unmatched. The germline CDR1 and CDR2 sequences are LNHDA and SQIVND (reference sequence). As DNA, the CDR3 is TGTGCCAGTAGTGATGCCGGGACTAGCGGGCCCTACGAGCAGTACTTC. Translated, it gives CASSDAGTSGPYEQYF.

The V gene is TRBV5-5, the J gene TRBJ1-3; D unclear. Germline loops: CDR1 SGHKS, CDR2 YYEKEE (reference sequence). V lost 0 bases to trimming and J lost 5 bases, with 9 bases between them. The CDR3 consists of 14 residues. CDR3 region: CASSLDSGRNTIYF. CDR3 DNA sequence: TGTGCCAGCAGCTTGGACAGCGGGCGAAACACCATATATTTT.

The chain is built from TRBV11-2 and TRBJ1-4, with 10 bases lining up with TRBD1. The V segment lost 6 bases and the J segment 0 bases; nucleotides outside the gene matches: 7. The germline CDR1 and CDR2 sequences are SGHAT and FQNNGV. The CDR3 has 17 amino acids. CDR3 residues: CASRVPGQGPTNEKLFF. CDR3 DNA sequence: TGTGCCAGCAGGGTACCGGGACAGGGGCCAACTAATGAAAAACTGTTTTTT.

V gene TRBV6-7 combines with J gene TRBJ2-7; tentatively, D is TRBD1 (6 bases). TRBV6-7 is designated an ORF whose function remains uncertain. Trimming removed 6 bases at V and 0 bases at J, with 15 bases between. The CDR3 contains 15 residues. CDR3 coding DNA: TGTGCCAGCAGCCGCACAGGGCTTAGCTCCTACGAGCAGTACTTC. This gives the protein CASSRTGLSSYEQYF.

The chain couples TRBV5-1 to TRBJ2-1; D perhaps matches TRBD1 (6 bases). The CDR3 totals 15 residues. The V and J ends lost 0 bases and 6 bases respectively, with 13 bases between them. Germline V gene data show CDR1 as SGHRS and CDR2 as YFSETQ. The CDR3 reads CASSLDRVWGNEQFF. DNA for the CDR3: TGCGCCAGCAGCTTGGACAGGGTGTGGGGCAATGAGCAGTTCTTC. The entire variable domain, with the rest obtained from reference TRBV5-1 and TRBJ2-1, is as follows: KAGVTQTPRYLIKTRGQQVTLSCSPISGHRSVSWYQQTPGQGLQFLFEYFSETQRNKGNFPGRFSGRQFSNSRSEMNVSTLELGDSALYLCASSLDRVWGNEQFFGPGTRLTVL.

This rearrangement joins TRBV6-1 to TRBJ2-5; no clear D. V gave up 3 bases and J gave up 7 bases, with 6 bases separating them. Per germline, CDR1 MNHNS and CDR2 SASEGT. This CDR3 contains 11 residues. DNA of the CDR3: TGTGCCAGCAGTGAGTCTTGGACCCAGTACTTC. Protein: CASSESWTQYF.

The chain combines TRBV18 with TRBJ1-6; a weak D match, TRBD1 (6 bases). This CDR3 comprises 15 residues. Trimming removed 5 bases from V and 3 bases from J, with 11 bases in between. Looked up from germline, CDR1 is KGHSH and CDR2 is LQKENI. The CDR3 DNA reads as TGTGCCAGCTCAGCCCGGACAGACTATAATTCACCCCTCCACTTT. This gives the protein CASSARTDYNSPLHF.

The chain has TRBV21-1 and TRBJ2-7; TRBD2 is the table's D call, not checked against the DNA. TRBV21-1 is a recognized pseudogene. The CDR3 is made up of 15 amino acids. CDR3: CASSKGAGNSYEQYF. DNA of the CDR3: TGTGCCAGCAGCAAAGGGGCGGGGAACTCCTACGAGCAGTACTTC.

The chain links TRBV18 to TRBJ1-1, with D hard to call. This CDR3 has 13 residues. The V end was cut by 5 bases, the J end by 6 bases, with 13 bases between. The germline gives CDR1 KGHSH, CDR2 LQKENI. This CDR3 reads CASSSGPNSEAFF. The CDR3 DNA sequence: TGTGCCAGCTCATCCGGACCCAATTCTGAAGCTTTCTTT.

The genes are TRBV2 and TRBJ1-5, with TRBD1 identical over 7 bases. The CDR3 is 15 residues long. The J segment lost 3 bases and the V segment lost 6 bases, leaving 8 bases of the junction unmatched. Germline V lookup: CDR1 SNHLY, CDR2 FYNNEI. The CDR3: CASSVIQGINQPQHF. CDR3 sequence (DNA): TGTGCCAGCAGCGTGATACAGGGGATCAATCAGCCCCAGCATTTT.

The gene calls are TRBV7-2 and TRBJ2-7; D is tentatively TRBD1 or TRBD2 (5 bases each). Germline loops: CDR1 SGHTA, CDR2 FQGNSA. The CDR3 loop spans 13 amino acids. Deletions cut 8 bases from V and 3 bases from J, with 14 bases between. The CDR3 coding sequence is TGTGCCAGCCTGAGGGGCTCGAACTACGAGCAGTACTTC. It yields the protein CASLRGSNYEQYF. Full variable domain (missing parts from reference TRBV7-2 and TRBJ2-7): GAGVSQSPSNKVTEKGKDVELRCDPISGHTALYWYRQSLGQGLEFLIYFQGNSAPDKSGLPSDRFSAERTGGSVSTLTIQRTQQEDSAVYLCASLRGSNYEQYFGPGTRLTVT.

V usage is TRBV9 and J usage is TRBJ2-1; D ambiguous. The CDR3 has 14 residues. V gave up 4 bases and J gave up 3 bases, with 11 bases separating them. Germline V gene lookup returns CDR1 SGDLS and CDR2 YYNGEE. CDR3 protein: CASSPLGYYNEQFF. CDR3 DNA sequence: TGTGCCAGCAGCCCCCTAGGGTACTACAATGAGCAGTTCTTC.

This clone has a single count. The chain links TRBV5-1 to TRBJ1-1, with D unclear. The CDR3 extends over 8 amino acids. Germline-derived CDR1 and CDR2 are SGHRS and YFSETQ. V lost 5 bases and J 12 bases, leaving 5 bases between the germline ends. The CDR3 spells CASRGTFF. The CDR3 DNA reads as TGCGCCAGCAGGGGTACTTTCTTT.

On this clone itself: This same CDR3 is encoded by further DNA sequences in the sample. The rearrangement uses TRBV18 and TRBJ2-5; D call uncertain. Per germline, CDR1 KGHSH and CDR2 LQKENI. The CDR3 runs to 13 residues. Trimming stripped 4 bases from V and 2 bases from J, with 8 bases between. CDR3 nucleotides: TGTGCCAGCTCACGGGGTTCACAAGAGACCCAGTACTTC. Its protein is CASSRGSQETQYF.

The J gene is TRBJ2-3, the V gene TRBV5-1, with TRBD2 matching 11 bases. This CDR3 has 16 amino acids. The junction had 5 bases not matched to a gene; V was cut back by 3 bases and J by 2 bases. Germline-derived CDR1 and CDR2 are SGHRS and YFSETQ. CDR3 in amino acids: CASSSGTSGFTDTQYF. The CDR3 region has the DNA TGCGCCAGCAGCTCCGGGACTAGCGGATTCACAGATACGCAGTATTTT.

Written as DNA, the CDR3 is TGTGCCAGCAGTCGACTAGCGGGCGTGACCGGTGAGCAGTTCTTC. It translates to CASSRLAGVTGEQFF. The rearrangement joins TRBV7-2 to TRBJ2-1; 10 bases line up with TRBD2. CDR1 and CDR2 from the germline V gene are SGHTA and FQGNSA. The CDR3 runs 15 residues. With V trimmed by 6 bases and J by 9 bases, 11 bases remained unmatched.

CDR3 nucleotides: TGCAGCGTAGTTCGACAGATACTAGGGGAGACCCAGTACTTC. It is translated as CSVVRQILGETQYF. This chain links TRBV29-1 with TRBJ2-5; D is tentatively TRBD1 or TRBD2 (5 bases each). The CDR3 is 14 amino acids. In germline, CDR1 is SQVTM, CDR2 ANQGSEA. V lost 6 bases, J lost 5 bases, and 19 bases lay in between.

This clone was seen once. V gene TRBV4-3 combines with J gene TRBJ2-7; D possibly corresponds to TRBD1 (5 bases). The CDR3 sequence is 15 residues long. V was pared by 0 bases and J by 7 bases, with 16 bases between. The germline V gene has CDR1 LGHNA and CDR2 YSLEER. CDR3 sequence (DNA): TGCGCCAGCAGCCAAGATAAGGATGTAAGGGGTGAGCAGTACTTC. It translates to CASSQDKDVRGEQYF.

The chain carries TRBV7-2 and TRBJ2-5; 10 nucleotides agree with TRBD2. The DNA end lines up better with TRBJ2-7; the J call may be wrong. Germline V gene data show CDR1 as SGHTA and CDR2 as FQGNSA. The CDR3 extends over 16 amino acids. The CDR3 region is CASSLTVLAGVYEQYF. CDR3 coding DNA: TGTGCCAGCAGCTTAACCGTTCTAGCGGGGGTCTACGAGCAGTACTTC.

The chain recombines TRBV18 with TRBJ2-3; perhaps TRBD1 as D (6 bases). The ends were cut back, 2 bases at V and 2 bases at J, with 8 bases in the middle. This CDR3 contains 14 residues. Per germline, CDR1 KGHSH and CDR2 LQKENI. The CDR3 region has the DNA TGTGCCAGCTCACCAACAGGGCCCACAGATACGCAGTATTTT. Protein sequence: CASSPTGPTDTQYF.

Note on this clone: This specimen includes other DNA sequences encoding the same CDR3. The chain recombines TRBV5-1 with TRBJ2-2; D is possibly TRBD1 (6 bases). The V and J ends lost 0 bases and 4 bases respectively, with 10 bases between them. The CDR3 runs to 15 residues. Germline loops: CDR1 SGHRS, CDR2 YFSETQ. CDR3 nucleotide sequence: TGCGCCAGCAGCTTGGTCCCAGGGGCCACCGGGGAGCTGTTTTTT. Protein: CASSLVPGATGELFF.

This rearrangement joins TRBV11-2 to TRBJ2-3; the D gene is possibly TRBD2 (6 bases). This CDR3 has 16 residues. Germline CDR1 is SGHAT and CDR2 is FQNNGV. Trimming removed 0 bases from V and 0 bases from J, with 10 bases in between. This CDR3 reads CASSLEAGYSTDTQYF. CDR3 in DNA: TGTGCCAGCAGCTTAGAGGCGGGGTACAGCACAGATACGCAGTATTTT. The whole variable domain, filled in from reference TRBV11-2 and TRBJ2-3, reads EAGVAQSPRYKIIEKRQSVAFWCNPISGHATLYWYQQILGQGPKLLIQFQNNGVVDDSQLPKDRFSAERLKGVDSTLKIQPAKLEDSAVYLCASSLEAGYSTDTQYFGPGTRLTVL.

J is TRBJ2-2 and V is TRBV2; D is perhaps TRBD1 (6 bases). Trimming removed 7 bases from V and 3 bases from J, with 18 bases in between. Germline V CDR1 and CDR2: SNHLY, FYNNEI. This CDR3 spans 16 amino acids. The CDR3 region is CASTTGSKGYTGELFF. CDR3 DNA sequence: TGTGCCAGCACGACAGGTTCCAAAGGGTACACCGGGGAGCTGTTTTTT.

V usage is TRBV5-1 and J usage is TRBJ1-4; 10 bases map to TRBD1. The junction had 4 bases not matched to a gene; V was cut back by 4 bases and J by 7 bases. The CDR3 loop spans 14 amino acids. Per germline, CDR1 SGHRS and CDR2 YFSETQ. The CDR3 coding sequence is TGCGCCAGCAGCCAGACAGGGGGCCTTGAAAAACTGTTTTTT. Translated, it gives CASSQTGGLEKLFF.